These T cell receptor beta chains were read from a single sample in a study of T cells expressing NK-cell markers. With the 5' RACE reads reprocessed, TCRdb shows one record per CDR3 protein and no DNA. This listing includes about 370,000 distinct CDR3 sequences. The sample comprised blood T cells: a sorted CD56 or NKG2C T cell subset, CD4+ or CD8+ T cells, or bulk PBMC T cells (not recorded which). Receptors were obtained from a woman aged 45-65 years in good health. The CDR3 runs from the conserved cysteine through the conserved F or W. The order of the fields is CDR3 protein, J gene, V gene.

CATSRAGQGWETQYF,TRBJ2-5,TRBV15
CASSPPGGGDLAKNIQYF,TRBJ2-4,TRBV18
CASNTLGLAGTDTQYF,TRBJ2-3,TRBV12-3/TRBV12-4
CASSFIPTDTQYF,TRBJ2-3,TRBV7-6
CASSLLTGSAQYF,TRBJ2-3,TRBV27
CASRKSGRGTDTQYF,TRBJ2-3,TRBV7-6
CSAGDRVNYEQYF,TRBJ2-7,TRBV20-1
CAWSPQIYGYTF,TRBJ1-2,TRBV30
CSARASWRTGGYEQYF,TRBJ2-7,TRBV20-1
CASSRMPGLVLGEQFF,TRBJ2-1,TRBV4-1
CASSSRLAGVSNTGELFF,TRBJ2-2,TRBV5-1
CASSQEWLAGNEQFF,TRBJ2-1,TRBV4-1
CATRRQGAPYEQYF,TRBJ2-7,TRBV12-3/TRBV12-4
CASSSAGGLYNEQFF,TRBJ2-1,TRBV7-6
CASSQVAGGELFF,TRBJ2-2,TRBV4-1
CASSIVGTMTYNEQFF,TRBJ2-1,TRBV19
CASTSGTANEKLFF,TRBJ1-4,TRBV5-1
CSARGTSPVPDF,TRBJ2-7,TRBV20-1
CASVSSAGNTIYF,TRBJ1-3,TRBV6-2/TRBV6-3
CASTPEGYNEQFF,TRBJ2-1,TRBV5-1
CASSYGARRETQYF,TRBJ2-5,TRBV6-2/TRBV6-3
CATGTVQETQYF,TRBJ2-5,TRBV10-3
CASSRTGYNEQFF,TRBJ2-1,TRBV6-2/TRBV6-3
CASSLVGGLINTDTQYF,TRBJ2-3,TRBV7-8
CASSPRQTGKAFF,TRBJ1-1,TRBV3-1
CSARSPRGSDEQFF,TRBJ2-1,TRBV20-1
CASSIRHADTQYF,TRBJ2-3,TRBV19
CATSRAQDQDTQYF,TRBJ2-3,TRBV15
CASSRSRGNSYEQYF,TRBJ2-7,TRBV4-1
CASSSGSGEREQYF,TRBJ2-7,TRBV4-2
CSALRDPRSEQFF,TRBJ2-1,TRBV29-1
CASSLGGVPFDEQFF,TRBJ2-1,TRBV7-9
CSVLAGVTQAEQFF,TRBJ2-1,TRBV20-1
CASSPGGYGRNTEAFF,TRBJ1-1,TRBV18
CASTVAGLGGTQYF,TRBJ2-5,TRBV6-5
CSVESPSQVLETQYF,TRBJ2-5,TRBV29-1
CASSQERGADTQYF,TRBJ2-3,TRBV4-2
CASSLVSGQGGPNEQFF,TRBJ2-1,TRBV7-2